These T cell receptor beta chains were read from a single sample in a study of cytomegalovirus exposure and HLA in healthy donors. Measured with immunoSEQ multiplex PCR; TCRdb has only the in-frame clones, and not every one. The sample consists of over 100,000 clones, 85% to 90% of them appearing once. The sequenced sample was PBMCs. The receptor set was obtained from a woman under 30 in good health and CMV-seronegative. Both conserved end residues are part of each CDR3. Fields, in order: clone size, J gene, V gene, D gene, CDR3 DNA, CDR3 protein. A D gene is named only where the DNA matches it firmly. The size of a clone is reported for some rows only, either as once, few or many, or as a class for expanded clones.

>few|TRBJ2-5|TRBV5-1|TRBD1
TGCGCCAGCAGCTTGTCGGGACAGGACCAAGAGACCCAGTACTTC
CASSLSGQDQETQYF
>NA|TRBJ1-6|TRBV10-3|NA
TGTGCCATCAGTGATTTACAGGGTAATTCACCCCTCCACTTT
CAISDLQGNSPLHF
>once|TRBJ1-4|TRBV9|NA
TGTGCCAGCAGCGTATCGACAGAAGGGTATAATGAAAAACTGTTTTTT
CASSVSTEGYNEKLFF
>NA|TRBJ2-3|TRBV6-1|TRBD2
TGTGCCAGCAGTGAAGCGCGGACCGGGACTAGTTATGCTACGCAGTATTTT
CASSEARTGTSYATQYF
>NA|TRBJ2-7|TRBV6-5|TRBD2
TGTGCCAGCAGTTACTCCGGGGGGGGATCCTACGAGCAGTACTTC
CASSYSGGGSYEQYF
>NA|TRBJ1-1|TRBV4-2|TRBD1
TGTGCCAGCAGCCAGAGAGAGTTCAGGGGGAGCGATGAAGCTTTCTTT
CASSQREFRGSDEAFF
>NA|TRBJ2-7|TRBV2|NA
TGTGCCAGCAGTGAACGGCAGGGCCTAACAACTCTGTACTTC
CASSERQGLTTLYF
>NA|TRBJ2-5|TRBV19|TRBD1
TGTGCCAGTAGTTTCCCGGACAGGGGTAGAGAGACCCAGTACTTC
CASSFPDRGRETQYF
>NA|TRBJ2-3|TRBV18|NA
TGTGCCAGCTCACCACCCGTCGGCACAGATACGCAGTATTTT
CASSPPVGTDTQYF
>NA|TRBJ2-1|TRBV18|NA
TGTGCCAGCTCACCTGTGGGCAGATCACTCCAGTTCTTC
CASSPVGRSLQFF